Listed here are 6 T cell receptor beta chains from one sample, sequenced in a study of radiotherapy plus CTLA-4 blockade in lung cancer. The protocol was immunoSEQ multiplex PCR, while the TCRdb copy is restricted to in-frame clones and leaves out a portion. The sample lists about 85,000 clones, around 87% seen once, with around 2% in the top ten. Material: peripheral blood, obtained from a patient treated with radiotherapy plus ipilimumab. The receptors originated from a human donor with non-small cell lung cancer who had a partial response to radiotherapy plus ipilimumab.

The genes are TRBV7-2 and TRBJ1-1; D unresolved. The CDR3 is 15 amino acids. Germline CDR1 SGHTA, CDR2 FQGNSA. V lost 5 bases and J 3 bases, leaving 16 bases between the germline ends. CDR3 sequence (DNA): TGTGCCAGCAGCCCTAGCCTGGGCGCAGACACTGAAGCTTTCTTT. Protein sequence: CASSPSLGADTEAFF.

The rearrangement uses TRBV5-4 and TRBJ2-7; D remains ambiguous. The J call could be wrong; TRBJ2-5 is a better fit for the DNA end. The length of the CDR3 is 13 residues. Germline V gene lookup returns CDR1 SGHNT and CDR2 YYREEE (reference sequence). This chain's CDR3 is CASSPATKETQYF. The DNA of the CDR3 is TGTGCCAGCAGCCCGGCAACTAAAGAGACCCAGTACTTC.

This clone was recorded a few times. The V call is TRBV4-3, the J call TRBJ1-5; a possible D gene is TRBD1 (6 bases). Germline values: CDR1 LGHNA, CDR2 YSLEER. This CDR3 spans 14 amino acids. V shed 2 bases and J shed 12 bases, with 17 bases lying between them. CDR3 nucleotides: TGCGCCAGCAGCCAAATTCTGGAAGCAGGGGACCAGCATTTT. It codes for CASSQILEAGDQHF.

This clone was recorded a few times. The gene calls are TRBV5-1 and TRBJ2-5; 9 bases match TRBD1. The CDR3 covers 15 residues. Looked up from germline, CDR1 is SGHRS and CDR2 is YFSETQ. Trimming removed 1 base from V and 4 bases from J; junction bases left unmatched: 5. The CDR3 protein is CASSLTGGERETQYF. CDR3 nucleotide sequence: TGCGCCAGCAGCTTGACAGGGGGCGAAAGAGAGACCCAGTACTTC.

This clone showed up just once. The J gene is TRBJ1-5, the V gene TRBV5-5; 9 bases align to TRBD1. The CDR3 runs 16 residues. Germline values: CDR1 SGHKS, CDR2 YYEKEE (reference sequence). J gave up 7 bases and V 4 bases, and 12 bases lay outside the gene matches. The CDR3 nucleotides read TGTGCCAGCAGCATACACGACAGGGGGTTGGGGCAGCCCCAGCATTTT. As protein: CASSIHDRGLGQPQHF.

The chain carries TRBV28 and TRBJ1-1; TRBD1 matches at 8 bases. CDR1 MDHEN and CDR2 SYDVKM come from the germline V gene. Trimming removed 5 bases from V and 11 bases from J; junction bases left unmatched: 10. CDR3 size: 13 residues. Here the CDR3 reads CASSGFQGAWAFF. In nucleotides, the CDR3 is TGTGCCAGCAGTGGGTTTCAGGGGGCTTGGGCTTTCTTT.